The T cell receptor (beta chain) under discussion was sequenced for a study of T-cell reconstitution after alpha-beta-depleted transplantation in children. General study points: About two months after transplant, alpha-beta T cells reportedly came from several hundred expanded graft clones.

This clonotype was detected only once. Its antigen is unknown. Unique molecular identifiers were incorporated into the prepared TCRbeta library. TCRdb itself ran the PCR reads through MiXCR, one entry per CDR3 protein. Among about 1,000,000 distinct CDR3 sequences, roughly 29% were seen once, and the ten largest hold 25% to 35%. The receptor comes from a boy in the first two years of life who had a stem cell transplant for SCID, so the T cells may come from the graft donor. The specimen was PBMCs, mostly from graft donor cells, collected 360 days after TCRalphabeta/CD19-depleted stem cell transplant.

The DNA for the CDR3 is TGTGCCAGCAGCTTAGTCCGAACAGGGGGAGCCTATGGCTACACCTTC. Protein: CASSLVRTGGAYGYTF. The chain links TRBV7-2 to TRBJ1-2; 8 nucleotides line up with TRBD1. The germline V gene encodes CDR1 SGHTA and CDR2 FQGNSA. The junction had 8 bases not matched to a gene; V was cut back by 1 base and J by 4 bases. This CDR3 spans 16 amino acids. The full variable domain, in which reference TRBV7-2 and TRBJ1-2 provide the parts outside the CDR3, is GAGVSQSPSNKVTEKGKDVELRCDPISGHTALYWYRQSLGQGLEFLIYFQGNSAPDKSGLPSDRFSAERTGGSVSTLTIQRTQQEDSAVYLCASSLVRTGGAYGYTFGSGTRLTVV.